The clone carrying this T cell receptor (beta chain) was found a few times. Its antigen is not known. In TCRdb, the RT-PCR reads were re-called with MiXCR into one record per CDR3 protein. The data show some 480,000 distinct CDR3 sequences, approximately 9.9% seen once. The CDR3 runs to 11 residues. The V end was cut by 9 bases, the J end by 5 bases, with 10 bases between. The germline V gene encodes CDR1 LNHNV and CDR2 YYDKDF (reference sequence). This entry comes from a study of response to subunit inactivated influenza vaccine. Study conclusions and caveats: Authors suggested each seasonal influenza vaccination recruits few new T cells.

This TCR derives from a man over 45 who received an inactivated influenza vaccine. Sequencing used PBMCs from blood, obtained more than 35 days after vaccination. The chain couples TRBV15 to TRBJ2-5; D possibly corresponds to TRBD1 (5 bases). CDR3 residues: CATGLRETQYF. The DNA for the CDR3 is TGTGCCACGGGGCTGAGGGAGACCCAGTACTTC.